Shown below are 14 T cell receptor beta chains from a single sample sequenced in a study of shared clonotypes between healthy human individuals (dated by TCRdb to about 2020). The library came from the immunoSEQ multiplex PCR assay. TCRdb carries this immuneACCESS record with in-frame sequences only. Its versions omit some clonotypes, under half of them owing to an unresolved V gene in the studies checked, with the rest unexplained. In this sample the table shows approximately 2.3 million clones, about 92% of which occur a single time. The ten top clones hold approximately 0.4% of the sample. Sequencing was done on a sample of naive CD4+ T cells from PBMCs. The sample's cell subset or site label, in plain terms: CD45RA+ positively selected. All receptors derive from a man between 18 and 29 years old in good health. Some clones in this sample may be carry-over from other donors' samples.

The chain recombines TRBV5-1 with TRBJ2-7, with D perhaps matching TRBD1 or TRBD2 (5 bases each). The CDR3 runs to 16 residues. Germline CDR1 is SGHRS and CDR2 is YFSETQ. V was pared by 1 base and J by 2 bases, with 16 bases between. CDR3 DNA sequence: TGCGCCAGCAGCTTGCTGTTAAGGGACGCAGCCTACGAGCAGTACTTC. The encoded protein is CASSLLLRDAAYEQYF. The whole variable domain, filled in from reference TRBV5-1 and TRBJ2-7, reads KAGVTQTPRYLIKTRGQQVTLSCSPISGHRSVSWYQQTPGQGLQFLFEYFSETQRNKGNFPGRFSGRQFSNSRSEMNVSTLELGDSALYLCASSLLLRDAAYEQYFGPGTRLTVT.

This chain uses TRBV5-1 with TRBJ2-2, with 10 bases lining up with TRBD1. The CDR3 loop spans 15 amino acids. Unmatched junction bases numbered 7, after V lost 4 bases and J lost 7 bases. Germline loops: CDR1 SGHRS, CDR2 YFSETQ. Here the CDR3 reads CASSPTGGANGELFF. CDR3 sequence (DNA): TGCGCCAGCAGCCCGACAGGGGGCGCGAACGGGGAGCTGTTTTTT.

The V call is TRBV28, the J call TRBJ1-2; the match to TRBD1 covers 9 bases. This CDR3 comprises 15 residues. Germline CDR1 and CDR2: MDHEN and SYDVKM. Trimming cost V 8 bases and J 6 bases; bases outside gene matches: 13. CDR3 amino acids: CASWHRDRVFHGYTF. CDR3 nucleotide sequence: TGTGCCAGCTGGCACCGGGACAGGGTTTTTCATGGCTACACCTTC.

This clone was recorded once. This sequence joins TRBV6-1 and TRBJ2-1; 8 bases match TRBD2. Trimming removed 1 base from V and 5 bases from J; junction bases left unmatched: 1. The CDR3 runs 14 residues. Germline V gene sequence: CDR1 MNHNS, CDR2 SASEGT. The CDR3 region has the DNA TGTGCCAGCAGTGAAGTAGCGGGAAACAATGAGCAGTTCTTC. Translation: CASSEVAGNNEQFF.

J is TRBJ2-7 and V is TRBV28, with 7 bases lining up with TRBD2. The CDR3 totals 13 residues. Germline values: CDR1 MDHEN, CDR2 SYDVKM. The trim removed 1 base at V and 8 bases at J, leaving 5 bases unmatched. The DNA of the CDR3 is TGTGCCAGCAGTTTATCCAGGACTAGGAAGCAGTACTTC. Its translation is CASSLSRTRKQYF.

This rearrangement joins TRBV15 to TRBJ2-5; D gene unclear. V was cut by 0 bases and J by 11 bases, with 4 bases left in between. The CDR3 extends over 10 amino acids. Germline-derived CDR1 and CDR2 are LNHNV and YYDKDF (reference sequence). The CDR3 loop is CATSRDGQYF. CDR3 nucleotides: TGTGCCACCAGCAGAGATGGGCAGTACTTC.

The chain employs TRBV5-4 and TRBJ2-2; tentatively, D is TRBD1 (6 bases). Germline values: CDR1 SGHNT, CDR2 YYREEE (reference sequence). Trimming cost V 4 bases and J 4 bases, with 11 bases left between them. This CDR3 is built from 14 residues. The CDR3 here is CASSAGQLTGELFF. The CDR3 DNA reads TGTGCCAGCAGCGCCGGACAGCTCACCGGGGAGCTGTTTTTT.

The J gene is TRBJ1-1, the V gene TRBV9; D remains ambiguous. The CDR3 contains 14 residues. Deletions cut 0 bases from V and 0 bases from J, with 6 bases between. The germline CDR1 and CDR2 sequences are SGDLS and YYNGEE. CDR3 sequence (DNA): TGTGCCAGCAGCGTAGTCACGGTGAACACTGAAGCTTTCTTT. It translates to CASSVVTVNTEAFF.

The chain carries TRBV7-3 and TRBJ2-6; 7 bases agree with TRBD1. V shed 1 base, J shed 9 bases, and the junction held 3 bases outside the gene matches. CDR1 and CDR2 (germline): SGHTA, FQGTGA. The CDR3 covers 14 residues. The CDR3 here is CASSLRQGSNVLTF. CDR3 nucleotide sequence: TGTGCCAGCAGCTTAAGACAGGGTAGCAACGTCCTGACTTTC.

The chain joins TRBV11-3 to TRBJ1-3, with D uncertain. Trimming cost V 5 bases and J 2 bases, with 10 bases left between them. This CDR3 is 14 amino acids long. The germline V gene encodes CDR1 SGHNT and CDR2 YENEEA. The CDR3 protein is CASSDDRTGNTIYF. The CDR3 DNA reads TGTGCCAGCAGCGATGATAGGACTGGAAACACCATATATTTT.

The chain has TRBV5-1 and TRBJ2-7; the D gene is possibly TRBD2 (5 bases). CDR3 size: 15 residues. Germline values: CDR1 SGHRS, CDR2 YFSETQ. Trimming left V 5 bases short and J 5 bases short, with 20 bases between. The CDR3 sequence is CASRPLPGRVDEQYF. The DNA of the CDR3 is TGCGCCAGCAGACCCCTCCCGGGGAGAGTCGACGAGCAGTACTTC.

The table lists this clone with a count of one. The CDR3 here is CASSLVAGSPYEQYF. As DNA, the CDR3 is TGTGCCAGCAGCTTGGTAGCGGGATCCCCCTACGAGCAGTACTTC. This chain uses TRBV5-4 with TRBJ2-7, with 8 nucleotides matching TRBD2. The ends lost 0 bases at V and 2 bases at J; junction bases unmatched: 4. The CDR3 runs 15 residues. Germline V gives CDR1 SGHNT, CDR2 YYREEE (reference sequence).

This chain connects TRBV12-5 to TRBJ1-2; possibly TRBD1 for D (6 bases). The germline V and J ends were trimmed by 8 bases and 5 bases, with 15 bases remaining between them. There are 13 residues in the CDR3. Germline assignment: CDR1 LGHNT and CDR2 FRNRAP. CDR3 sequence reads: CASSAHRAYGYTF. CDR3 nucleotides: TGTGCTAGTTCGGCTCACAGGGCTTATGGCTACACCTTC.

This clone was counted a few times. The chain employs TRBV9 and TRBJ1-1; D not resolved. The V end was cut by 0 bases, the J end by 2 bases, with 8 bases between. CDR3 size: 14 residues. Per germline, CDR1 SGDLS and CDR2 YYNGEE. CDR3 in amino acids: CASSVAWANTEAFF. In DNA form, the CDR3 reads TGTGCCAGCAGCGTAGCTTGGGCAAACACTGAAGCTTTCTTT.